A selection of T cell receptor beta chains follows, all from one sample in a study of blood T cells in healthy people across ages. TCRdb fed the 5' RACE reads into MiXCR, producing one record per CDR3 protein. Among more than 650,000 distinct CDR3 sequences listed, 20% to 25% were seen once. Sequencing used blood. Receptors originate from a man aged 65 to 79 in good health. Each CDR3 is given with its conserved first and last residue. A D gene is named only where the DNA matches it firmly. Size is stated for part of the rows, as once, few or many counts, or as a class when the clone is expanded.

clone size,J gene,V gene,CDR3 length,D gene,CDR3 protein,CDR3 DNA
few,TRBJ2-5,TRBV5-1,14,TRBD2,CASSLPSGEETQYF,TGCGCCAGCAGCTTGCCTAGCGGAGAAGAGACCCAGTACTTC
NA,TRBJ1-1,TRBV4-1,15,NA,CASSQDWTANTEAFF,TGCGCCAGCAGCCAAGATTGGACAGCGAACACTGAAGCTTTCTTT
NA,TRBJ2-1,TRBV6-6,15,NA,CASSLRDGGYNEQFF,TGTGCCAGCTCCCTTCGGGACGGGGGTTACAATGAGCAGTTCTTC
NA,TRBJ2-3,TRBV7-2,16,TRBD2,CASSLAVAGATDTQYF,TGTGCCAGCAGCTTAGCAGTAGCGGGAGCCACAGATACGCAGTATTTT
once,TRBJ2-5,TRBV7-3,15,TRBD1,CASSLQGAFQETQYF,TGTGCCAGCAGCTTACAGGGGGCTTTTCAAGAGACCCAGTACTTC
NA,TRBJ2-1,TRBV30,16,TRBD2,CACGLAGGYGRNEQFF,TGTGCCTGCGGACTAGCGGGAGGGTATGGTAGGAATGAGCAGTTCTTC
NA,TRBJ1-2,TRBV4-3,14,TRBD1,CASSPKTGGVGYTF,TGCGCCAGCAGCCCAAAAACAGGGGGTGTTGGCTACACCTTC
few,TRBJ1-4,TRBV7-9,18,NA,CASSLARDTVTTNEKLFF,TGTGCCAGCAGCTTAGCGAGGGATACTGTTACAACTAATGAAAAACTGTTTTTT
few,TRBJ1-1,TRBV2,9,NA,CKFGPEAFF,TGTAAATTCGGACCTGAAGCTTTCTTT
few,TRBJ2-7,TRBV7-2,15,TRBD2,CASSLGAGGSYEQYF,TGTGCCAGCAGCTTAGGGGCGGGGGGGTCCTACGAGCAGTACTTC
NA,TRBJ2-1,TRBV10-2,14,NA,CASTSGRANNEQFF,TGCGCCAGCACTTCCGGCAGGGCGAACAATGAGCAGTTCTTC
NA,TRBJ1-1,TRBV6-5,15,NA,CASSRGFLGGTEAFF,TGCGCCAGCAGTCGAGGGTTCCTCGGGGGCACTGAAGCTTTCTTT
few,TRBJ1-2,TRBV12-3/TRBV12-4,15,NA,CASKPTGSWGYGYTF,TGTGCCAGCAAACCAACCGGTTCGTGGGGCTATGGCTACACCTTC
NA,TRBJ2-4,TRBV7-8,14,NA,CASSFSQTNGIQYF,TGTGCCAGCAGCTTTTCGCAGACAAACGGCATTCAGTACTTC
few,TRBJ2-7,TRBV4-2,17,NA,CASSQVVSWTQTYEQYF,TGTGCCAGCAGCCAAGTTGTTAGTTGGACGCAGACCTACGAGCAGTACTTC
NA,TRBJ2-1,TRBV12-5,15,NA,CASGLSYGDYNEQFF,TGTGCTAGTGGTTTGTCCTACGGTGATTACAATGAGCAGTTCTTC
many,TRBJ1-5,TRBV20-1,18,TRBD1,CSARKPGTVADGNQPQHF,TGCAGTGCTAGAAAACCCGGGACAGTGGCCGATGGCAATCAGCCCCAGCATTTT
NA,TRBJ1-2,TRBV5-1,14,NA,CASSPWDNYYGYTF,TGCGCCAGCAGCCCCTGGGACAACTACTATGGCTACACCTTC
NA,TRBJ1-6,TRBV10-2,14,TRBD1,CASTRTGRNSPLHF,TGCGCCAGCACCAGGACAGGAAGAAATTCACCCCTCCACTTT
NA,TRBJ2-5,TRBV5-1,16,TRBD1,CASSLGQGIYQETQYF,TGCGCCAGCAGCTTGGGACAGGGGATTTATCAAGAGACCCAGTACTTC
few,TRBJ2-5,TRBV12-3/TRBV12-4,16,NA,CASSFLRPTAGETQYF,TGTGCCAGCAGTTTTTTGAGACCTACAGCGGGAGAGACCCAGTACTTC
NA,TRBJ2-5,TRBV30,13,TRBD2,CAWRTSGMATRYF,TGTGCCTGGAGAACTAGCGGGATGGCGACCCGGTACTTC
NA,TRBJ2-5,TRBV3-1,15,TRBD2,CASTGLAGAQETQYF,TGTGCCAGCACGGGACTAGCGGGGGCCCAAGAGACCCAGTACTTC
NA,TRBJ2-1,TRBV19,15,TRBD2,CASKRERETNNEQFF,TGTGCCAGTAAAAGAGAGCGGGAGACCAACAATGAGCAGTTCTTC